This T cell receptor beta chain was identified in a study of T cells in Graves' hyperthyroidism and ophthalmopathy. Study-level points and caveats: Blood also carried most thyroid clonotypes expanded above 0.001.

On this clonotype itself: Its specificity is unknown.

The junction had 8 bases not matched to a gene; V was cut back by 6 bases and J by 5 bases. From germline, CDR1 is SGHRS and CDR2 YFSETQ. The CDR3 is made up of 15 amino acids. Researchers amplified the TCR beta CDR3 regions from RNA transcripts. HTBI primers were used for first-round RT-PCR of the TCR CDR3. TCRdb reanalysed the multiplex PCR reads using MiXCR and keeps one entry per CDR3 protein. Of about 740,000 distinct CDR3 sequences detected, 13% to 15% appear once; the ten largest clones hold roughly a tenth. This receptor was identified in a woman in her late teens or twenties with Graves' hyperthyroidism. The source material was blood. The rearrangement uses TRBV5-1 and TRBJ2-2; 9 nucleotides align to TRBD2. The CDR3 reads CASNLLAGETGELFF. The CDR3 DNA reads TGCGCCAGCAACTTATTAGCGGGAGAGACCGGGGAGCTGTTTTTT.